A single T cell receptor (beta chain) is shown here with its context. Its cognate antigen is unknown. Within the sample, other DNA sequences also encode this same CDR3. The data are from a study of cytomegalovirus exposure and HLA in healthy donors. Study-level points and caveats: Analysis was performed later, and it showed HLA-associated TCR beta chains to be more clonally expanded than equally common others. Accurate prediction of HLA-A and HLA-B alleles (for most subjects) was reportedly achieved from TCR beta sequences. The majority of TCR sequences were rare, yet some public TCRs appeared in many donors.

PCR employed 60 Vbeta and 13 Jbeta primers. The assay was immunoSEQ multiplex PCR, and TCRdb's table has in-frame clones only and misses some. Its table lists about 42,000 clones. CDR1 is MNHEY, CDR2 SVGAGI, per germline. The length of the CDR3 is 15 residues. Trimming took 0 bases from V and 1 from J, leaving 7 bases between them. The rearrangement links TRBV6-5 to TRBJ1-5; possibly TRBD1 for D (5 bases). This TCR was sampled from a man aged 25-45 years in good health and CMV-seronegative. The material sequenced was PBMCs. Written as DNA, the CDR3 is TGTGCCAGCAGTTACTCTGGGGGGAGCAATCAGCCCCAGCATTTT. Amino acids: CASSYSGGSNQPQHF.